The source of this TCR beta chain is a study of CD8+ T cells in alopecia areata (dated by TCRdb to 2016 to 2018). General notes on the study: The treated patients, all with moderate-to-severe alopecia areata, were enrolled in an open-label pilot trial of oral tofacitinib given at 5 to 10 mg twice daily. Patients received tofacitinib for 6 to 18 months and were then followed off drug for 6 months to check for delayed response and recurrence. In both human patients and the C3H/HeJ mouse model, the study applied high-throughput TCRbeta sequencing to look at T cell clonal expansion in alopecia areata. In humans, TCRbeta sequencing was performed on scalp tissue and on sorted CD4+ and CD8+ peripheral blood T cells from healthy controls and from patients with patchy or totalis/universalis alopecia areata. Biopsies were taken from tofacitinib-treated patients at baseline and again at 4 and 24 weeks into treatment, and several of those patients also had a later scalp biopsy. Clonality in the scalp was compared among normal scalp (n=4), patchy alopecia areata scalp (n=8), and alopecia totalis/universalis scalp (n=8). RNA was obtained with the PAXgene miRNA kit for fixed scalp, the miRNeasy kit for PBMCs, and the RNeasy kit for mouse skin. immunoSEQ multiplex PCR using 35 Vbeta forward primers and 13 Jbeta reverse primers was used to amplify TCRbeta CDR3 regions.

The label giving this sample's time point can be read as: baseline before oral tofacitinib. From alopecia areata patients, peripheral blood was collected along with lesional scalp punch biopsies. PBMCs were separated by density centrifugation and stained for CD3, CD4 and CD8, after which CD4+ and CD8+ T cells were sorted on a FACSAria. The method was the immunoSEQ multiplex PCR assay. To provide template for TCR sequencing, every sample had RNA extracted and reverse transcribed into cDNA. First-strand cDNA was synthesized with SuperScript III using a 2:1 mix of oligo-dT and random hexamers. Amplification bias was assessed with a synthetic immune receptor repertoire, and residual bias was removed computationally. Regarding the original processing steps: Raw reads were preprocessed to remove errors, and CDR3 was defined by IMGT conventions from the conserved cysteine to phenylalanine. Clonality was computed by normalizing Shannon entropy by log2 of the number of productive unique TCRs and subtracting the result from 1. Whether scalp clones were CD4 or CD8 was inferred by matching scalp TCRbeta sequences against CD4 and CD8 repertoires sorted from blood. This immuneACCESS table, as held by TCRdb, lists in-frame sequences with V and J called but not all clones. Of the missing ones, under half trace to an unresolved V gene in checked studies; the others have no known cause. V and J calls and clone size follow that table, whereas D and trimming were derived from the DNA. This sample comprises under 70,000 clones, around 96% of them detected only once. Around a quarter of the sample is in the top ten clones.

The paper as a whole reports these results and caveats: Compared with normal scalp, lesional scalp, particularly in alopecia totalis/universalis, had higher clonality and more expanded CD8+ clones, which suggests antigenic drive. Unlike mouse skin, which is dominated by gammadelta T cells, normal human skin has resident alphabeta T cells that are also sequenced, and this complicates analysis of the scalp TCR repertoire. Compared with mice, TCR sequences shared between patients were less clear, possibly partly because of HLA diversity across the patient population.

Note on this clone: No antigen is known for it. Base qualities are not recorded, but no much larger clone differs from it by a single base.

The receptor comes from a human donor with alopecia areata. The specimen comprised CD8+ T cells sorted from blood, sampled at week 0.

The sequenced DNA is TGTGCCAGCAGTGAAGGGACAGGGACCTACAATGAGCAGTTCTTC. This encodes CASSEGTGTYNEQFF. The V and J genes are TRBV6-1 and TRBJ2-1, with 8 bases aligning to TRBD1. The CDR3 holds 15 amino acids from the cysteine to the phenylalanine. Of the read, only the CDR3 DNA is kept; its 45 bases are in frame from base 1. From a lookup of the germline V gene, CDR1 and CDR2 are MNHNS and SASEGT. V is pruned by 1 base and J by 2 bases, leaving 1 base of the junction without a gene match.